This TCR beta chain is from a study of long-term antiretroviral therapy in people with HIV. Survey level was the resolution at which the v3.0 immunoSEQ assay ran. The study targeted 40,000-50,000 T-cell genomes per sample in sequencing. TCRdb's copy holds only in-frame clones and misses some; the assay was immunoSEQ multiplex PCR. The sample yields about 43,000 clones, about 89% seen once. The CDR3 contains 18 residues. Looked up from germline, CDR1 is ENHRY and CDR2 is SYGVKD. The J segment lost 0 bases and the V segment lost 5 bases, leaving 5 bases of the junction unmatched. This clone has just one count.

The chain uses TRBV10-3 and TRBJ2-1, with 15 bases fitting TRBD2. Source: unsorted PBMCs, taken 0.1 years before starting antiretroviral therapy. This TCR came from a woman between 50 and 59 years old with HIV. DNA of the CDR3: TGTGCCATCAGTCGGACTAGCGGGGGGGGAAGCTCCTACAATGAGCAGTTCTTC. As protein: CAISRTSGGGSSYNEQFF.